What follows are 17 T cell receptor beta chains derived from one specimen sequenced in a study of CD8 T cells in Susac syndrome. Random hexamers primed reverse transcription of 0.5 to 1 ug RNA. TCRdb recomputed calls from the immunoSEQ multiplex PCR reads with MiXCR, one row per CDR3 protein. The sample lists tens of thousands of distinct CDR3 sequences; about 94% were seen once. The sample comprised CD8+ T cells from PBMCs. Receptors were obtained from a human donor in good health.

The CDR3 here is CASSPKGQGVSYNEQFF. The DNA for the CDR3 is TGTGCCAGCAGCCCCAAGGGACAGGGGGTTTCCTACAATGAGCAGTTCTTC. The chain uses TRBV7-9 and TRBJ2-1; 11 positions match TRBD1. The CDR3 sequence is 17 residues long. Unmatched junction bases numbered 7, after V lost 5 bases and J lost 1 base. Looked up from germline, CDR1 is SEHNR and CDR2 is FQNEAQ (reference sequence).

J is TRBJ2-7 and V is TRBV20-1; tentative D call: TRBD1 (6 bases). V lost 8 bases and J 2 bases, leaving 19 bases between the germline ends. Germline CDR1 and CDR2: DFQATT and SNEGSKA (reference sequence). The CDR3 has 14 amino acids. CDR3 in DNA: TGCAGTCTTCAGACCCGGACAGCTACCTACGAGCAGTACTTC. It is translated as CSLQTRTATYEQYF.

This clonotype occurred a few times. The chain has TRBV9 and TRBJ2-3, with 7 bases fitting TRBD2. With 4 bases clipped from V and 2 bases from J, the junction kept 7 bases outside the gene matches. The germline CDR1 and CDR2 sequences are SGDLS and YYNGEE. The CDR3 length is 15 residues. The CDR3 DNA reads as TGTGCCAGCAGCCGGCCTAGCGGAATCACAGATACGCAGTATTTT. Protein product: CASSRPSGITDTQYF.

V usage is TRBV19 and J usage is TRBJ2-1, with D unresolved. Germline V CDR1 and CDR2: LNHDA, SQIVND (reference sequence). The CDR3 is 15 amino acids. V lost 3 bases and J lost 7, with 16 bases in between. CDR3 loop: CASSIVVAGRNEQFF. DNA of the CDR3: TGTGCCAGTAGTATTGTAGTAGCCGGTCGGAATGAGCAGTTCTTC.

The chain combines TRBV15 with TRBJ2-3, with D possibly being TRBD1 or TRBD2 (5 bases each). CDR1 and CDR2 (germline): LNHNV, YYDKDF (reference sequence). The CDR3 extends over 16 amino acids. Trimming pared 0 bases from V and 6 bases from J, leaving 16 bases between. In nucleotides, the CDR3 is TGTGCCACCAGCAGAGATCGGGACCCCCTCACGGATACGCAGTATTTT. This sequence encodes CATSRDRDPLTDTQYF.

The chain recombines TRBV20-1 with TRBJ2-2; D uncertain. V was clipped by 6 bases and J by 4 bases, with 21 bases between them. From germline, CDR1 is DFQATT and CDR2 SNEGSKA (reference sequence). The CDR3 is 16 residues long. The CDR3 nucleotides are TGCAGTGCCATGACATGGGAACCTGTGGGCACCGGGGAGCTGTTTTTT. It specifies CSAMTWEPVGTGELFF.

The rearrangement joins TRBV20-1 to TRBJ2-5; D is possibly TRBD1 (6 bases). Germline values: CDR1 DFQATT, CDR2 SNEGSKA (reference sequence). The CDR3 runs to 16 residues. Trimming stripped 1 base from V and 5 bases from J, with 20 bases between. CDR3 bases: TGCAGTGCTAGAGCCTTCCCCCAGGGGCCGGGGGAGACCCAGTACTTC. Translated: CSARAFPQGPGETQYF.

This rearrangement joins TRBV7-9 to TRBJ1-5; D not resolved. The length of the CDR3 is 14 residues. V was pared by 1 base and J by 0 bases, with 4 bases between. CDR1 SEHNR and CDR2 FQNEAQ come from the germline V gene (reference sequence). CDR3 sequence: CASSLDASNQPQHF. The CDR3, as DNA: TGTGCCAGCAGCTTAGATGCTAGCAATCAGCCCCAGCATTTT.

The V gene is TRBV24-1, the J gene TRBJ2-2; 10 bases are a match to TRBD1. CDR1 KGHDR and CDR2 SFDVKD come from the germline V gene. After removal of 2 bases from V and 4 bases from J, the junction contained 6 bases not matched to a gene. This CDR3 has 17 amino acids. The CDR3 region is CATSDSRQGAVTGELFF. CDR3 nucleotides: TGTGCCACCAGTGATTCTCGACAGGGGGCGGTCACCGGGGAGCTGTTTTTT.

This clonotype appeared once. J is TRBJ2-1 and V is TRBV12-3 or TRBV12-4; possibly TRBD2 for D (5 bases). Trimming removed 8 bases from V and 5 bases from J, with 19 bases in between. This CDR3 has 15 amino acids. The CDR3 is CASEGPEGPHNEQFF. The CDR3, as DNA: TGTGCCAGCGAGGGTCCAGAAGGTCCCCACAATGAGCAGTTCTTC.

The V and J genes are TRBV4-1 and TRBJ1-2, with 7 bases identical to TRBD1. Unmatched junction bases numbered 4, after V lost 1 base and J lost 5 bases. This CDR3 is built from 14 residues. CDR1 and CDR2 from the germline V gene are MGHRA and YSYEKL. CDR3 sequence reads: CASSQGGTDYGYTF. CDR3 sequence (DNA): TGCGCCAGCAGCCAAGGAGGGACAGATTATGGCTACACCTTC.

The chain uses TRBV20-1 and TRBJ2-7; no clear D. Germline V CDR1 and CDR2: DFQATT, SNEGSKA (reference sequence). Trimming shortened V by 1 base and J by 1 base, and 11 bases separated the two germline ends. The length of the CDR3 is 14 residues. The CDR3 sequence is CSARGGASSYEQYF. The CDR3 DNA reads TGCAGTGCTAGAGGAGGCGCCAGTTCCTACGAGCAGTACTTC.

The gene calls are TRBV7-3 and TRBJ2-3; 8 bases map to TRBD2. The junction had 11 bases not matched to a gene; V was cut back by 3 bases and J by 6 bases. This CDR3 comprises 16 residues. CDR1 is SGHTA and CDR2 is FQGTGA in the germline V gene. The CDR3 DNA sequence: TGTGCCAGCAGCTTGGCGGGAGGCTCCGTCGGGGATACGCAGTATTTT. Protein: CASSLAGGSVGDTQYF.

Points on this clonotype: Its ends do not fully match the called genes, so a read error is possible. V is TRBV5-6 and J is TRBJ2-4; 7 nucleotides match TRBD1. The CDR3 loop spans 11 amino acids. From germline, CDR1 is SGHDT and CDR2 YYEEEE. CDR3 residues: CASSLVGQINF. The CDR3 bases are TGTGCCAGCAGCTTAGTGGGACAGATAAACTTC.

As for this clonotype: Compared with germline, one end of the junction differs, possibly owing to a read error. The chain couples TRBV29-1 to TRBJ2-5; D unresolved. Germline V CDR1 and CDR2: SQVTM, ANQGSEA. This CDR3 has 13 amino acids. As DNA, the CDR3 is TGCAGCGGTGAACGTTCAGGTCAAGAGACCCAGTACTTC. It is translated as CSGERSGQETQYF.

The rearrangement uses TRBV5-4 and TRBJ1-2, with D perhaps matching TRBD1 (5 bases). Germline V lookup: CDR1 SGHNT, CDR2 YYREEE (reference sequence). CDR3 length equals 13 residues. V lost 9 bases to trimming and J lost 4 bases, with 16 bases between them. CDR3 sequence: CATQGSVRYGYTF. DNA for the CDR3: TGTGCCACCCAGGGATCGGTTCGCTATGGCTACACCTTC.

This rearrangement joins TRBV11-2 to TRBJ1-6; D uncertain. From germline, CDR1 is SGHAT and CDR2 FQNNGV. The CDR3 covers 14 residues. V was clipped by 4 bases and J by 5 bases, with 9 bases between them. The CDR3 loop reads CASSSNGNNSPLHF. The DNA of the CDR3 is TGTGCCAGCAGCTCCAACGGGAATAATTCACCCCTCCACTTT.